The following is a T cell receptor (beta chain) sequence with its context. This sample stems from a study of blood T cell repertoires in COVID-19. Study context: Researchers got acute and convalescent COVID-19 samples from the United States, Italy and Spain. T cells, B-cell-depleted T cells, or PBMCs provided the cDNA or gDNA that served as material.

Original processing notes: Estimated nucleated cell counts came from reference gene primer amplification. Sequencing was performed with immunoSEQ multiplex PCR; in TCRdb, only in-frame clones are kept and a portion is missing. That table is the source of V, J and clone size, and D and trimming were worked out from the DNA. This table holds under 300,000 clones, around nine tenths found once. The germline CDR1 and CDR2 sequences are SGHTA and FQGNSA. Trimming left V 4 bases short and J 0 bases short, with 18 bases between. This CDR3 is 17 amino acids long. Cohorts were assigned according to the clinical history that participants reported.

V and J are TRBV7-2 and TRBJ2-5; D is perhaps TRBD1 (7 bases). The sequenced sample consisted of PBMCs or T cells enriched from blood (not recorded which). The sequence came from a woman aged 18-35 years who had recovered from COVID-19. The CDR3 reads CASSSYGAGQYQETQYF. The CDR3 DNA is TGTGCCAGCAGCTCCTACGGGGCGGGACAGTACCAAGAGACCCAGTACTTC.